This is a list of T cell receptor beta chains from one sample in a study of T cells in Graves' hyperthyroidism and ophthalmopathy. TCRdb redid the calling of the multiplex PCR reads with MiXCR, one entry per CDR3 protein. This table has around 600,000 distinct CDR3 sequences, approximately 15% appearing once. What was sequenced was blood. These receptors originate from a middle-aged woman with Graves' ophthalmopathy. The CDR3 runs from the conserved cysteine through the conserved F or W. D genes are given only for firm matches. Size tells how often a clone was seen (once, few, many) or the class of an expanded clone, and some rows leave it out.

d_call j_call clone_size v_call cdr3_aa cdr3_nt
- TRBJ2-3 - TRBV7-9 CASSRFQGSDTQYF TGTGCCAGCAGCCGCTTTCAAGGTTCAGATACGCAGTATTTT
- TRBJ1-5 - TRBV6-1 CASSPAPSSQPQHF TGTGCCAGCAGCCCCGCCCCCAGCAGTCAGCCCCAGCATTTT
- TRBJ1-2 many TRBV28 CASTPGAAGLYTF TGTGCCAGCACCCCCGGAGCGGCCGGGTTATACACCTTC
- TRBJ2-3 many TRBV2 CASSSNFPDTRYF TGTGCCAGCAGTTCAAACTTCCCCGATACGCGGTATTTT
TRBD1 TRBJ1-2 many TRBV12-3/TRBV12-4 CASSAIQGRYGYTF TGTGCCAGCAGTGCAATACAGGGGCGGTATGGCTACACCTTC
TRBD2 TRBJ2-3 - TRBV20-1 CSASGLIAGRSSTDTQYF TGCAGTGCTAGTGGCTTGATAGCGGGACGCTCTAGCACAGATACGCAGTATTTT
TRBD2 TRBJ2-5 many TRBV2 CASSVDAGGQQETQYF TGTGCCAGCAGTGTGGATGCGGGAGGCCAACAAGAGACCCAGTACTTC
- TRBJ2-1 many TRBV20-1 CSARPFGRRSSYNEQFF TGCAGTGCTAGACCTTTCGGGCGGAGGAGCTCCTACAATGAGCAGTTCTTC
- TRBJ2-7 - TRBV15 CATSRDQGMPYEQYF TGTGCCACCAGCAGAGATCAGGGAATGCCCTACGAGCAGTACTTC
- TRBJ2-3 few TRBV28 CASPPMGTGNLTDTQYF TGTGCCAGCCCACCTATGGGCACAGGGAATTTGACAGATACGCAGTATTTT
- TRBJ2-7 - TRBV10-3 CATTGGEHEQYF TGTGCCACTACAGGGGGGGAACACGAGCAGTACTTC
- TRBJ2-1 - TRBV5-1 CASRPRDHSGEQFF TGCGCCAGCAGGCCTAGGGACCACTCTGGTGAGCAGTTCTTC